The 21 T cell receptor beta chains listed next were all sequenced from one sample in a study of blood T cell repertoires in COVID-19 (TCRdb year 2020). Library preparation used the immunoSEQ multiplex PCR assay. TCRdb carries this immuneACCESS record with in-frame sequences only. Its versions omit some clonotypes, under half of them owing to an unresolved V gene in the studies checked, with the rest unexplained. Recorded for this sample are some 100,000 clones; around four fifths of them occurred a single time. 10% to 15% of the sample lies in the top ten. The material sequenced was peripheral blood. The receptors originated from a woman in her 70s with active or convalescent COVID-19.

This rearrangement joins TRBV27 to TRBJ2-5; 9 bases match TRBD2. V was clipped by 9 bases and J by 4 bases; unmatched bases: 15. The length of the CDR3 is 16 residues. Per germline, CDR1 MNHEY and CDR2 SMNVEV (reference sequence). CDR3 region: CASRGRASGVGETQYF. The CDR3 region has the DNA TGTGCCAGTCGAGGGCGAGCTAGCGGGGTGGGAGAGACCCAGTACTTC.

The chain combines TRBV23-1 with TRBJ1-5; 7 positions match TRBD1. TRBV23-1 is an open reading frame, and its role is uncertain. The CDR3 runs to 16 residues. J gave up 2 bases and V 4 bases, and 8 bases lay outside the gene matches. The CDR3: CASSPTGVIRNQPQHF. The DNA for the CDR3 is TGCGCCAGCAGTCCCACAGGGGTGATTCGCAATCAGCCCCAGCATTTT.

This clone was observed once. V gene TRBV10-3 combines with J gene TRBJ2-5; D perhaps matches TRBD1 (6 bases). Germline V gene data show CDR1 as ENHRY and CDR2 as SYGVKD. The V end was cut by 6 bases, the J end by 4 bases, with 15 bases between. The CDR3 has 14 residues. The CDR3 DNA reads as TGTGCCATCAGAACCGGGGACAAAATAGAGACCCAGTACTTC. Translating it yields CAIRTGDKIETQYF.

The CDR3 DNA is TGTGCCAGCAGTCGAGACAGTAATCGTCGCAGATATAATTCACCCCTCCACTTT. Protein sequence: CASSRDSNRRRYNSPLHF. The V and J genes are TRBV11-2 and TRBJ1-6; D might be TRBD1 (5 bases). The CDR3 is 18 residues long. V lost 6 bases and J 4 bases, leaving 22 bases between the germline ends. Germline V gene lookup returns CDR1 SGHAT and CDR2 FQNNGV.

V is TRBV19 and J is TRBJ1-5; 7 positions agree with TRBD1. Per germline, CDR1 LNHDA and CDR2 SQIVND (reference sequence). Trimming took 7 bases from V and 6 from J; bases not matched to a gene: 9. This CDR3 comprises 14 residues. The CDR3 region has the DNA TGTGCCAGTACTGGGACAGCCGGGGGTCAGCCCCAGCATTTT. Amino acid sequence: CASTGTAGGQPQHF.

The chain is built from TRBV4-3 and TRBJ1-1; tentatively, D is TRBD1 (5 bases). This CDR3 has 22 amino acids. The germline V and J ends were trimmed by 6 bases and 4 bases, with 39 bases remaining between them. The V gene's germline CDR1 is LGHNA and CDR2 YSLEER. The CDR3 loop is CASRARASVLQDPLDLATEAFF. Here the CDR3 DNA reads TGCGCCAGCAGAGCCAGGGCAAGTGTTTTACAGGATCCCCTCGACTTGGCCACTGAAGCTTTCTTT.

V gene TRBV19 combines with J gene TRBJ1-1; 9 bases map to TRBD1. This CDR3 is 15 amino acids long. The germline V gene encodes CDR1 LNHDA and CDR2 SQIVND (reference sequence). V lost 7 bases to trimming and J lost 1 base; unmatched junction nucleotides: 7. The CDR3 bases are TGTGCCAGTACCCCACAGGACAGGGGGAACACTGAAGCTTTCTTT. Amino acid sequence: CASTPQDRGNTEAFF.

J is TRBJ2-2 and V is TRBV28; 9 bases fit TRBD1. The CDR3 spans 15 residues. Germline V gene lookup returns CDR1 MDHEN and CDR2 SYDVKM. V lost 6 bases to trimming and J lost 5 bases; unmatched junction nucleotides: 7. This chain's CDR3 is CASSPWGQGTGELFF. CDR3 in DNA: TGTGCCAGCAGCCCCTGGGGACAGGGTACCGGGGAGCTGTTTTTT.

V usage is TRBV28 and J usage is TRBJ2-1; 8 nucleotides match TRBD1. This CDR3 region has 13 residues. J was trimmed by 5 bases and V by 6 bases; bases with no gene match: 3. CDR1 is MDHEN and CDR2 is SYDVKM in the germline V gene. CDR3 bases: TGTGCCAGCAGACTGGGACAGGACAATGAGCAGTTCTTC. It yields the protein CASRLGQDNEQFF.

The chain couples TRBV19 to TRBJ2-2, with D maybe TRBD2 (7 bases). Trimming took 6 bases from V and 6 from J, leaving 14 bases between them. Germline lookup yields CDR1 LNHDA and CDR2 SQIVND (reference sequence). This CDR3 has 14 residues. The CDR3 loop is CASRGGVASGELFF. CDR3 DNA sequence: TGTGCCAGTAGAGGGGGGGTAGCGTCCGGGGAGCTGTTTTTT.

This clone was recorded once. The DNA of the CDR3 is TGTGCCAGCAGAAAAACAGGGAGCCACTATGGCTACACCTTC. Protein sequence: CASRKTGSHYGYTF. This rearrangement joins TRBV6-5 to TRBJ1-2; possibly TRBD1 for D (6 bases). V lost 6 bases and J lost 3, with 14 bases in between. In germline, CDR1 is MNHEY, CDR2 SVGAGI. The CDR3 consists of 14 residues.

V is TRBV4-2 and J is TRBJ1-1; D is possibly TRBD1 (5 bases). Trimming left V 5 bases short and J 4 bases short, with 11 bases between. Germline V gene data show CDR1 as LGHNA and CDR2 as YNFKEQ. The CDR3 has 13 residues. The CDR3 region is CASSYPGATEAFF. CDR3 nucleotides: TGTGCCAGCAGCTACCCTGGGGCCACTGAAGCTTTCTTT.

This chain connects TRBV10-1 to TRBJ2-1; possible D gene TRBD1, 6 bases. CDR1 is WNHNN and CDR2 is SYGVQD in the germline V gene (reference sequence). The CDR3 consists of 17 residues. The ends were cut back, 4 bases at V and 0 bases at J, with 16 bases in the middle. The CDR3 DNA is TGCGCCAGCAGTGGGACGACAGGATACCGCTCCTACAATGAGCAGTTCTTC. This sequence encodes CASSGTTGYRSYNEQFF.

This clone appeared once. The chain joins TRBV18 to TRBJ2-7; TRBD1 matches 9 bases. Losses at the gene ends were 3 bases for V and 2 bases for J; bases not matched to a gene: 8. Looked up from germline, CDR1 is KGHSH and CDR2 is LQKENI. The CDR3 has 16 amino acids. As DNA, the CDR3 is TGTGCCAGCTCACCGGGTACGGGACAGGGACCCTACGAGCAGTACTTC. Protein sequence: CASSPGTGQGPYEQYF.

Concerning this clone itself: The junction departs from germline at one end; a sequencing error may be responsible. The chain carries TRBV7-7 and TRBJ1-5; D remains ambiguous. The CDR3 is 16 residues long. CDR1 and CDR2 from the germline V gene are SSHAT and FNYEAQ (reference sequence). The CDR3 nucleotides are TGTGCTAGCAGCTTCGGAGGGTTGGGAAGCAATCAGCCCCAGCATTTT. Translating it yields CASSFGGLGSNQPQHF.

This chain joins TRBV27 and TRBJ2-7; no clear D. This CDR3 contains 13 residues. V gave up 8 bases and J gave up 1 base, with 12 bases separating them. Germline assignment: CDR1 MNHEY and CDR2 SMNVEV (reference sequence). The chain's CDR3 is CASFDSGSYEQYF. CDR3 DNA: TGTGCCAGCTTTGATTCAGGATCCTACGAGCAGTACTTC.

This chain joins TRBV2 and TRBJ2-7, with D perhaps matching TRBD2 (6 bases). V dropped 7 bases and J dropped 2 bases, with 15 bases sitting between them. Germline CDR1 SNHLY, CDR2 FYNNEI. The CDR3 loop spans 14 amino acids. This chain's CDR3 is CASNLDGRAYEQYF. In DNA, the CDR3 is TGTGCCAGCAATCTGGACGGGAGAGCCTACGAGCAGTACTTC.

The chain carries TRBV9 and TRBJ1-2, with unresolved D. This CDR3 is built from 14 residues. The germline gives CDR1 SGDLS, CDR2 YYNGEE. V was shortened by 3 bases and J by 0 bases, with 9 bases between the two germline ends. This chain's CDR3 is CASSETPANYGYTF. CDR3 DNA: TGTGCCAGCAGCGAGACACCAGCTAACTATGGCTACACCTTC.

The CDR3 spells CASSLGQNYGYTF. The CDR3 coding sequence is TGCGCCAGCAGCTTGGGACAGAACTATGGCTACACCTTC. The V gene is TRBV5-1, the J gene TRBJ1-2, with a weak D call TRBD1 (5 bases). The CDR3 has 13 residues. Per germline, CDR1 SGHRS and CDR2 YFSETQ. The V and J ends lost 0 bases and 2 bases respectively, with 5 bases between them.

The chain uses TRBV11-2 and TRBJ2-1, with D perhaps TRBD1 (6 bases). The CDR3 spans 15 residues. Trimming removed 4 bases at V and 9 bases at J, with 19 bases between. CDR1 SGHAT and CDR2 FQNNGV come from the germline V gene. The CDR3 DNA is TGTGCCAGCAGCTCCCTTCGACAGGAAGCAGTTGAGCAGTTCTTC. Protein product: CASSSLRQEAVEQFF.

The chain links TRBV4-3 to TRBJ1-4; 9 bases are shared with TRBD1. Germline CDR1 and CDR2: LGHNA and YSLEER. The CDR3 totals 15 residues. V shed 0 bases, J shed 7 bases, and the junction held 3 bases outside the gene matches. CDR3 loop: CASSQEGQGGEKLFF. In nucleotides, the CDR3 is TGCGCCAGCAGCCAAGAGGGACAGGGAGGTGAAAAACTGTTTTTT.